The subject of this entry is one T cell receptor beta chain. The specificity of this receptor is unknown. Per-base quality was not reported, and no clone a single base away is much larger than it. Every donor in the study was a healthy Caucasian. The study also sequenced three unrelated non-twin adults: a male aged 18 to 30, a male aged 50 to 59 and a female aged 50 to 59. Using Miltenyi CD45RO+ enrichment and human naive T-cell isolation kits, memory (CD45RO+) and naive T cells were isolated from PBMC. Receptors were amplified or captured by 5' RACE. TCRdb names Illumina HiSeq 2000 as the instrument used. A universal primer binding site was added through template switching, and the final cDNA carried a unique molecular identifier so that TCR cDNA molecules could be counted accurately. First-strand cDNA for TCR alpha and beta chains was synthesized from specific primers in the conserved constant-segment region. Each cDNA library was double barcoded, with a SMART-Mk sample barcode plus Illumina barcodes, to control for contamination. TruSeq adapter sequences, together with Illumina sample barcodes, were added in two successive PCR steps. TCR alpha and beta cDNA libraries were sequenced on the Illumina HiSeq platform with custom primers. The study's processing was this. Raw reads were processed with MiGEC to extract unique molecular identifiers, and MiXCR was used to determine CDR3 positions. For each individual, recombination models were inferred using an EM algorithm with the repgenHMM and IGoR tools. The analysis of shared clonotypes was done with the tcR package in R, with sharing normalized by the product of cloneset sizes. To study raw recombination free of thymic and clonal selection effects, out-of-frame nonproductive sequences were analyzed. TCRdb reprocessed the public reads (quality trimming at Q25 with fastp, clone calling with MiXCR) and kept in-frame beta chains. Identical CDR3 protein sequences are pooled into one entry, listed with their most common genes and DNA. TCRdb's processing, not the authors' own work, is the source of the V and J calls. Within this sample are 640,000 or so distinct CDR3 sequences, with roughly 6% of them counted one time only. 1.5% to 2% of the sample lies in the top ten.

The data belong to a study of identical twins (dated by TCRdb to 2016 to 2018). As for the study more broadly: To test whether fetal clonotypes persist, this study deep-sequenced TCR alpha and beta repertoires from monozygotic twins, from unrelated adults of various ages, and from cord blood. To rule out contamination, the twin experiments were replicated at different times with different library preparation protocols.

Broad study findings and their caveats: Fewer insertions were carried by abundant cord blood beta clonotypes, a similar but weaker trend appeared in young adult naive repertoires, and no such trend appeared in memory repertoires. Because the same donors could not be followed over many years, the conclusions relied on cross-sectional statistical analysis. Excess twin sharing in beta out-of-frame sequences was weaker because fewer shared sequences lowered the signal-to-noise ratio. In monozygotic twins, recombination models systematically underestimated out-of-frame TCR alpha sharing, but the models matched the sharing seen between unrelated individuals. Compared with coincidental sharing between unrelated individuals, out-of-frame TCR alpha sequences shared between twins showed an excess of sequences with low generation probability. Zero-insertion analyses could be partly confounded by invariant T cells such as MAIT and iNKT, though diverse VJ usage argued against such confounding for most clonotypes.

Per the germline V gene, SQVTM is the CDR1 and ANQGSEA is the CDR2. The CDR3 holds 13 amino acids from the cysteine to the phenylalanine. Just CDR3 DNA is preserved here, 39 bases in frame from base 1. Ends trimmed: V by 5 bases, J by 7 bases; bases unmatched to a gene: 4. This TCR derives from a man aged 18 to 30 in good health. This chain joins TRBV29-1 to TRBJ2-7, with TRBD2 identical over 14 junction bases. Sequencing was done on a sample of naive T cells sorted from blood. The sample's cell subset or site, from its label and the paper: cells isolated with a human naive T-cell isolation kit. CDR3 region: CSVRLAGGEEQYF. The DNA reads TGCAGCGTTCGACTAGCGGGAGGGGAAGAGCAGTACTTC.